This is a list of T cell receptor beta chains from one sample in a study of blood T cells in healthy people across ages. Using its own MiXCR run on the 5' RACE reads, TCRdb lists one record per CDR3 protein. The table has 1.6 million or so distinct CDR3 sequences, about 31% seen once. Specimen: blood. The receptors shown here come from a woman in her twenties or thirties in good health. CDR3s include the opening cysteine and the closing phenylalanine or tryptophan. Fields, in order: CDR3 DNA, CDR3 protein, D gene, clone size, CDR3 length, V gene, J gene. A D gene is named only where the DNA matches it firmly. Clone size is not always given. Where it is, it says once, few, many or a class for expanded clones.

DNA: TGCGCCAGCAGCCAAGAGCAAGCGAACCGGTACGAGCAGTACTTC; CDR3: CASSQEQANRYEQYF; D: -; size: -; length: 15; V: TRBV4-1; J: TRBJ2-7
DNA: TGTGCCAGCAGCTTAGGGTCTAATGAAAAACGGTTTTTT; CDR3: CASSLGSNEKRFF; D: -; size: -; length: 13; V: TRBV5-6; J: TRBJ1-4
DNA: TGCGCCAGCAGCCTTCCAGGGGGACGGGATGGCTACACCTTC; CDR3: CASSLPGGRDGYTF; D: TRBD1; size: -; length: 14; V: TRBV5-1; J: TRBJ1-2
DNA: TGTGCCAGCAGCTTAGGATCAGGGACGAACTACGAGCAGTACTTC; CDR3: CASSLGSGTNYEQYF; D: -; size: -; length: 15; V: TRBV11-3; J: TRBJ2-7
DNA: TGCGCCAGCAGCGAGACTAGCGGGAGCTACAATGAGCAGTTCTTC; CDR3: CASSETSGSYNEQFF; D: TRBD2; size: many; length: 15; V: TRBV5-1; J: TRBJ2-1
DNA: TGCAGCGTTGTATTTCTTATTGGGGGGACAGCTTACGAGCAGTACTTC; CDR3: CSVVFLIGGTAYEQYF; D: -; size: few; length: 16; V: TRBV29-1; J: TRBJ2-7
DNA: TGTGCCAGCAGTGATGGGGACCGACTTTTAGAGACCCAGTACTTC; CDR3: CASSDGDRLLETQYF; D: -; size: -; length: 15; V: TRBV2; J: TRBJ2-5
DNA: TGTGCCAGCAGCTTTCACCGACTAGCTCAAACCGCCCAGCAGTACTTC; CDR3: CASSFHRLAQTAQQYF; D: TRBD2; size: -; length: 16; V: TRBV13; J: TRBJ2-7
DNA: TGCGCCAGCAGCTTGGGTGCTAGCGGGGCTTACAATGAGCAGTTCTTC; CDR3: CASSLGASGAYNEQFF; D: TRBD2; size: -; length: 16; V: TRBV5-1; J: TRBJ2-1
DNA: TGTGCCAGCTCACCGGGACTAGCGGGGTACAGCTCCTACAATGAGCAGTTCTTC; CDR3: CASSPGLAGYSSYNEQFF; D: TRBD2; size: -; length: 18; V: TRBV18; J: TRBJ2-1
DNA: TGTGCCTCGCGACCGACGGACAGCTCCTACGATGAGCAGTTCTTC; CDR3: CASRPTDSSYDEQFF; D: -; size: -; length: 15; V: TRBV10-3; J: TRBJ2-1
DNA: TGTGCCAGCAGCCAAGATCCGACGAGGGGACTAGCGTTCTTAGCGGGCTCCTACGAGCAGTACTTC; CDR3: CASSQDPTRGLAFLAGSYEQYF; D: TRBD2; size: -; length: 22; V: TRBV4-2; J: TRBJ2-7
DNA: TGTGCCAGCAGCGAGACTAGTAGTGGTGAGCAGTACTTC; CDR3: CASSETSSGEQYF; D: -; size: few; length: 13; V: TRBV5-4; J: TRBJ2-5
DNA: TGTGCCAGCAGTGCCGATTCCCATCTTAACAATGAGCAGTTCTTC; CDR3: CASSADSHLNNEQFF; D: -; size: -; length: 15; V: TRBV2; J: TRBJ2-1
DNA: TGTGCCAGCACCCCGGGGGGGACAGGGTTCAATGAGCAGTTCTTC; CDR3: CASTPGGTGFNEQFF; D: -; size: -; length: 15; V: TRBV7-2; J: TRBJ2-1
DNA: TGTGCCAGCAGCTTAGGCAGGAAAGACAAAGAGACCCAGTACTTC; CDR3: CASSLGRKDKETQYF; D: -; size: -; length: 15; V: TRBV7-9; J: TRBJ2-5
DNA: TGTGCCAGCAAAGAAAGGGGGAACTATGGCTACACCTTC; CDR3: CASKERGNYGYTF; D: -; size: -; length: 13; V: TRBV12-3/TRBV12-4; J: TRBJ1-2
DNA: TGTGCCAGCAGCCCACGGACAGTTCGCGACGAGCAGTACTTC; CDR3: CASSPRTVRDEQYF; D: -; size: -; length: 14; V: TRBV7-2; J: TRBJ2-7
DNA: TGTGCCAGCAGTCAGGGACAGCACGTACCCTACGAGCAGTACTTC; CDR3: CASSQGQHVPYEQYF; D: TRBD1; size: few; length: 15; V: TRBV12-3/TRBV12-4; J: TRBJ2-7